The 14 T cell receptor beta chains in this list originate from one sample, sequenced in a study of cytomegalovirus exposure and HLA in healthy donors. The PCR ran on 60 Vbeta and 13 Jbeta primers. Here immunoSEQ multiplex PCR was the method, and the copy in TCRdb shows in-frame clones only, minus some. This table holds about 64,000 clones, about 85% found once. The sample comprised PBMCs. Source of these receptors: a female donor in good health and CMV-seronegative.

The rearrangement joins TRBV5-4 to TRBJ2-7; 7 bases line up with TRBD2. The germline V gene encodes CDR1 SGHNT and CDR2 YYREEE (reference sequence). V lost 1 base to trimming and J lost 3 bases; unmatched junction nucleotides: 4. This CDR3 region has 14 residues. CDR3 in DNA: TGTGCCAGCAGCTTGACGGGAGGAGGCTACGAGCAGTACTTC. Translation gives CASSLTGGGYEQYF.

The chain links TRBV7-8 to TRBJ2-7, with a possible D match to TRBD2 (7 bases). Trimming shortened V by 5 bases and J by 2 bases, and 13 bases separated the two germline ends. The CDR3 is 14 amino acids. Germline V gene sequence: CDR1 SGHVS, CDR2 FQNEAQ. In DNA form, the CDR3 reads TGTGCCAGCAGCCCCACGGGGGGCGCCTACGAGCAGTACTTC. Translating gives CASSPTGGAYEQYF.

This chain joins TRBV4-2 and TRBJ2-7; D call uncertain. The length of the CDR3 is 15 residues. V lost 0 bases to trimming and J lost 0 bases, with 9 bases between them. From germline, CDR1 is LGHNA and CDR2 YNFKEQ. DNA of the CDR3: TGTGCCAGCAGCCAAGATGAGTACAGCTCCTACGAGCAGTACTTC. This gives the protein CASSQDEYSSYEQYF.

V gene TRBV9 combines with J gene TRBJ1-2; D not certain. The germline gives CDR1 SGDLS, CDR2 YYNGEE. The ends were cut back, 2 bases at V and 1 base at J, with 12 bases in the middle. This CDR3 comprises 15 residues. DNA for the CDR3: TGTGCCAGCAGCGTCCTTCCAGGCCTTAACTATGGCTACACCTTC. Translated, it gives CASSVLPGLNYGYTF.

V is TRBV4-2 and J is TRBJ2-1; D may be TRBD2 (5 bases). Trimming stripped 4 bases from V and 1 base from J, with 11 bases between. The CDR3 covers 15 residues. The germline V gene has CDR1 LGHNA and CDR2 YNFKEQ. CDR3 nucleotide sequence: TGTGCCAGCAGCCTCGAGCGGCAATCCTACAATGAGCAGTTCTTC. Translated: CASSLERQSYNEQFF.

The gene calls are TRBV9 and TRBJ2-3; weak D call: TRBD1 (6 bases). V was clipped by 2 bases and J by 6 bases, with 13 bases between them. Germline V gene lookup returns CDR1 SGDLS and CDR2 YYNGEE. The CDR3 runs to 14 residues. CDR3 residues: CASSVGLRGDTQYF. CDR3 DNA sequence: TGTGCCAGCAGCGTGGGGTTAAGGGGGGATACGCAGTATTTT.

The rearrangement uses TRBV28 and TRBJ1-4; TRBD1 agrees at 8 bases. J lost 7 bases, V lost 4 bases, and 11 bases had no gene match. The germline CDR1 and CDR2 sequences are MDHEN and SYDVKM. This CDR3 has 16 residues. The DNA of the CDR3 is TGTGCCAGCAGTTCTCGATCACAGGGGGTTGGTGAAAAACTGTTTTTT. The encoded protein is CASSSRSQGVGEKLFF.

The V and J genes are TRBV6-5 and TRBJ1-6; D might be TRBD1 (6 bases). This CDR3 has 12 residues. Germline CDR1 and CDR2: MNHEY and SVGAGI. V lost 8 bases and J 5 bases, leaving 7 bases between the germline ends. The CDR3 is CASGQNNSPLHF. The CDR3 bases are TGTGCCAGCGGACAGAATAATTCACCCCTCCACTTT.

The chain carries TRBV5-1 and TRBJ2-2; D not resolved. This CDR3 has 13 amino acids. Germline CDR1 reads SGHRS; CDR2 reads YFSETQ. Between the trimmed V and J ends, which lost 5 bases and 2 bases, there was a span of 7 bases. The CDR3 DNA reads TGCGCCAGCAGGGCAATTAACACCGGGGAGCTGTTTTTT. Protein product: CASRAINTGELFF.

V and J are TRBV5-1 and TRBJ2-5; D uncertain. With the DNA end fitting TRBJ2-7 better, the J assignment may be wrong. In germline, CDR1 is SGHRS, CDR2 YFSETQ. This CDR3 spans 13 amino acids. The CDR3 DNA reads as TGCGCCAGCAGCTTGGCACCCTCCTACGAGCAGTACTTC. Protein sequence: CASSLAPSYEQYF.

For the CDR3, the DNA is TGTGCCAGCAGCTTAAGTGGGCCGCTTTACGAGCAGTACTTC. This codes for CASSLSGPLYEQYF. The rearrangement links TRBV13 to TRBJ2-7; D remains unclear. The germline CDR1 and CDR2 sequences are PRHDT and FYEKMQ (reference sequence). V gave up 2 bases and J gave up 4 bases, with 12 bases separating them. This CDR3 is 14 amino acids long.

The table lists this clone with a few counts. This sequence joins TRBV6-5 and TRBJ2-7; D gene uncertain. The ends were cut back, 7 bases at V and 2 bases at J, with 12 bases in the middle. In germline, CDR1 is MNHEY, CDR2 SVGAGI. The CDR3 totals 13 residues. The CDR3 reads CASTNIRAYEQYF. The CDR3 nucleotides read TGTGCCAGCACCAATATCCGAGCCTACGAGCAGTACTTC.

The V and J genes are TRBV7-9 and TRBJ2-1; TRBD2 might be the D (5 bases). Germline CDR1 reads SEHNR; CDR2 reads FQNEAQ (reference sequence). Trimming stripped 5 bases from V and 0 bases from J, with 11 bases between. The CDR3 totals 15 residues. CDR3 sequence reads: CASSPSGSSYNEQFF. CDR3 coding DNA: TGTGCCAGCAGCCCCTCGGGAAGCTCCTACAATGAGCAGTTCTTC.

The genes are TRBV6-5 and TRBJ2-7, with a possible D match to TRBD1 (5 bases). This CDR3 spans 15 amino acids. Germline V gene lookup returns CDR1 MNHEY and CDR2 SVGAGI. Trimming shortened V by 2 bases and J by 5 bases, and 16 bases separated the two germline ends. CDR3 coding DNA: TGTGCCAGCAGTTACAACGGACAAAAAGTCAACGAGCAGTACTTC. Its protein product is CASSYNGQKVNEQYF.